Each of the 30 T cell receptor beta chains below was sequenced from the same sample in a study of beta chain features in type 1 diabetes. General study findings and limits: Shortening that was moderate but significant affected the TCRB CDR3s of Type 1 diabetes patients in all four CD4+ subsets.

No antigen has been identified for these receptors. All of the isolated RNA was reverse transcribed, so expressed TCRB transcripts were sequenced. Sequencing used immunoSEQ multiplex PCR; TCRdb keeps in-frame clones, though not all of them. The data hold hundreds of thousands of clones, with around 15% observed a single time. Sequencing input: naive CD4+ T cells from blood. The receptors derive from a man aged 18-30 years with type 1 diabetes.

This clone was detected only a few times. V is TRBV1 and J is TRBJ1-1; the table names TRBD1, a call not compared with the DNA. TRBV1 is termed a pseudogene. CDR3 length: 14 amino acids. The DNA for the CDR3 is TGCACCAGCAGCCCTGACAGATCGAACACTGAAGCTTTCTTT. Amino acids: CTSSPDRSNTEAFF.

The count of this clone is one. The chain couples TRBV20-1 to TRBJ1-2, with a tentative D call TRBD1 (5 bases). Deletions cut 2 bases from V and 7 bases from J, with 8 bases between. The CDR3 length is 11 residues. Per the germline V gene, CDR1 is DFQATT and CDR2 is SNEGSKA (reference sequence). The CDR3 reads CSARQGLGYTF. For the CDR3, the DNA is TGCAGTGCTAGACAGGGACTTGGCTACACCTTC.

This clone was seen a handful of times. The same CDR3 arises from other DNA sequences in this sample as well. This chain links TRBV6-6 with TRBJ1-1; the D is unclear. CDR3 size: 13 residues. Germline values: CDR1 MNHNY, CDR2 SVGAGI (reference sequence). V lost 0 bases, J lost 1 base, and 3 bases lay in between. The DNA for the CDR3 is TGTGCCAGCAGTTACTCGGCGAACACTGAAGCTTTCTTT. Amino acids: CASSYSANTEAFF.

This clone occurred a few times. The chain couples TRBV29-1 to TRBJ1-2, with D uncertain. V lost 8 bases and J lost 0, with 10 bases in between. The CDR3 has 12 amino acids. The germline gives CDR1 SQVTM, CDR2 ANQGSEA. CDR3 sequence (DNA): TGCAGCTCAGGCCCACCTAACTATGGCTACACCTTC. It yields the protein CSSGPPNYGYTF.

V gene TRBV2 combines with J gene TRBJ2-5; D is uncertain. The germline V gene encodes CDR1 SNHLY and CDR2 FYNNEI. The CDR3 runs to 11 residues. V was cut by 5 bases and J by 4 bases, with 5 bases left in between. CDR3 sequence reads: CASSLGETQYF. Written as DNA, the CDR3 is TGTGCCAGCAGTCTCGGAGAGACCCAGTACTTC.

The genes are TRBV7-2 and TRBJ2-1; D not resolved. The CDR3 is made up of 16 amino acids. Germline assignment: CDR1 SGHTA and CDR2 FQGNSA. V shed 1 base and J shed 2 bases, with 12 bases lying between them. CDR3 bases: TGTGCCAGCAGCTTAGAATCTATAACCCCCTACAATGAGCAGTTCTTC. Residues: CASSLESITPYNEQFF.

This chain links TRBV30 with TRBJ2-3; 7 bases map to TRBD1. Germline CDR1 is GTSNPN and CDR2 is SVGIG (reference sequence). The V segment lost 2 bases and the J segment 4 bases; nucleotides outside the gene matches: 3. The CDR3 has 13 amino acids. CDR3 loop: CAWSRGRSDTQYF. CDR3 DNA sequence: TGTGCCTGGAGTAGGGGGCGCTCAGATACGCAGTATTTT.

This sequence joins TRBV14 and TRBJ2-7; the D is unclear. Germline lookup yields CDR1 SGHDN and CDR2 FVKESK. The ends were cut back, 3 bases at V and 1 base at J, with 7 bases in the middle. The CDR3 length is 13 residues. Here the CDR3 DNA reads TGTGCCAGCAGCCAGATACAGTCCTACGAGCAGTACTTC. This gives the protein CASSQIQSYEQYF.

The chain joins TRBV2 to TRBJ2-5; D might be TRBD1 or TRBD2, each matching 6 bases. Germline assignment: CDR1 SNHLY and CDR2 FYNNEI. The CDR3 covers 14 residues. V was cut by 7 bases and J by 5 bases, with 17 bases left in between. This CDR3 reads CASKGEVGPETQYF. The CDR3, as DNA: TGTGCCAGCAAGGGGGAGGTAGGGCCCGAGACCCAGTACTTC. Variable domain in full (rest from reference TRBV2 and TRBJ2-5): EPEVTQTPSHQVTQMGQEVILRCVPISNHLYFYWYRQILGQKVEFLVSFYNNEISEKSEIFDDQFSVERPDGSNFTLKIRSTKLEDSAMYFCASKGEVGPETQYFGPGTRLLVL.

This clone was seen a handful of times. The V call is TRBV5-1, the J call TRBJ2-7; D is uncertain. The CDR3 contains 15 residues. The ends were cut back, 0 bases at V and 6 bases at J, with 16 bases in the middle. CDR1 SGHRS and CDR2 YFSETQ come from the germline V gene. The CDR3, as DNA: TGCGCCAGCAGCTTGGGGACCTCAAACGCCATCGAGCAGTACTTC. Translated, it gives CASSLGTSNAIEQYF.

For the CDR3, the DNA is TGTGCCAGCAGCTACGGGGGGAGGATCTGGTCAACTAATGAAAAACTGTTTTTT. Its translation: CASSYGGRIWSTNEKLFF. This chain connects TRBV7-6 to TRBJ1-4, with D perhaps TRBD1 (5 bases). Trimming pared 4 bases from V and 0 bases from J, leaving 18 bases between. The CDR3 length is 18 residues. Germline CDR1 and CDR2: SGHVS and FNYEAQ.

The DNA of the CDR3 is TGTGCCTGGAGTGCCGGGACTAGCGCTTACAATGAGCAGTTCTTC. Encoded protein: CAWSAGTSAYNEQFF. This rearrangement joins TRBV30 to TRBJ2-1; TRBD2 aligns across 10 bases. The CDR3 has 15 residues. The ends lost 1 base at V and 4 bases at J; junction bases unmatched: 4. Per germline, CDR1 GTSNPN and CDR2 SVGIG (reference sequence).

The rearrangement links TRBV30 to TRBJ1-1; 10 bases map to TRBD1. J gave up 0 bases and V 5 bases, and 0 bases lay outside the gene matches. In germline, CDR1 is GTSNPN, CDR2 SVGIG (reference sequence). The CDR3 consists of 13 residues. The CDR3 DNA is TGTGCCTGGGGGACAGGGGTGAACACTGAAGCTTTCTTT. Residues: CAWGTGVNTEAFF. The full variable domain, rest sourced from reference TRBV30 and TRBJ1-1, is SQTIHQWPATLVQPVGSPLSLECTVEGTSNPNLYWYRQAAGRGLQLLFYSVGIGQISSEVPQNLSASRPQDRQFILSSKKLLLSDSGFYLCAWGTGVNTEAFFGQGTRLTVV.

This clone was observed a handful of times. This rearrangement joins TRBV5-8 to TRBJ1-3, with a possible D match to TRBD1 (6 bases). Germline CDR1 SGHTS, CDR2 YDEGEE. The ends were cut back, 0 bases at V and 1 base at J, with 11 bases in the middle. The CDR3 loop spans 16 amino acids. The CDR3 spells CASSLGTDFSGNTIYF. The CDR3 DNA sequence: TGTGCCAGCAGCTTGGGGACAGACTTTTCTGGAAACACCATATATTTT.

The CDR3 coding sequence is TGTGCCAGCAGTTCCTCGAGGGACCGCCGGAACATTCAGTACTTC. It yields the protein CASSSSRDRRNIQYF. The chain links TRBV27 to TRBJ2-4, with D perhaps TRBD1 or TRBD2 (5 bases each). The CDR3 has 15 amino acids. CDR1 and CDR2 (germline): MNHEY, SMNVEV (reference sequence). The germline V and J ends were trimmed by 4 bases and 7 bases, with 17 bases remaining between them.

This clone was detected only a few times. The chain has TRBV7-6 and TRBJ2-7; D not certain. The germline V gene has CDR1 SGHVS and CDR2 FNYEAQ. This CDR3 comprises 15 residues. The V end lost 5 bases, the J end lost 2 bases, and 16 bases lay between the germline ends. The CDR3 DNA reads TGTGCCAGCAGCCCAGTGAACCAGGTTCCCTACGAGCAGTACTTC. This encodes CASSPVNQVPYEQYF.

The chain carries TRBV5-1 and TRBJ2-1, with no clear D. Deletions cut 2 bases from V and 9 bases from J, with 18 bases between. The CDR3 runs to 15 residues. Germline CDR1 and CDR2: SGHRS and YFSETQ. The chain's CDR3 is CASSFVTTEVGEQFF. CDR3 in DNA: TGCGCCAGCAGCTTCGTGACAACCGAGGTCGGTGAGCAGTTCTTC. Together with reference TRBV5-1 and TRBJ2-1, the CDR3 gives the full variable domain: KAGVTQTPRYLIKTRGQQVTLSCSPISGHRSVSWYQQTPGQGLQFLFEYFSETQRNKGNFPGRFSGRQFSNSRSEMNVSTLELGDSALYLCASSFVTTEVGEQFFGPGTRLTVL.

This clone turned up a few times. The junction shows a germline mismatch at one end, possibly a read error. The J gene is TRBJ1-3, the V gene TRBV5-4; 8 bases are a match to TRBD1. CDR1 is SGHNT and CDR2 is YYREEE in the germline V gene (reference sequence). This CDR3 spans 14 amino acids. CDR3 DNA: TGTGCCAGCAGCTTGGCCGGGACAGGCGAGGCGCGGCGATTT. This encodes CASSLAGTGEARRF. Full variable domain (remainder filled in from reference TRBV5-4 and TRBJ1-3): ETGVTQSPTHLIKTRGQQVTLRCSSQSGHNTVSWYQQALGQGPQFIFQYYREEENGRGNFPPRFSGLQFPNYSSELNVNALELDDSALYLCASSLAGTGEARRFGEGSWLTVV.

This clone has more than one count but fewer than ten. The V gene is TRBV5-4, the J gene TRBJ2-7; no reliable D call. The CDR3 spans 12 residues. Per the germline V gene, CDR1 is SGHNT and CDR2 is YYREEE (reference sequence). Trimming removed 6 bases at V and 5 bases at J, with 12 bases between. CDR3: CASNLFGNEQYF. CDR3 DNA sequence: TGTGCCAGCAATCTGTTTGGGAACGAGCAGTACTTC.

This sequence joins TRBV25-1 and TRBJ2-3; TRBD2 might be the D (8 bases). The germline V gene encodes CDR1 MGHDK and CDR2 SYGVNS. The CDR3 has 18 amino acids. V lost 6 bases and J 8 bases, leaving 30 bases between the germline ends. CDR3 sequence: CASSETRIREGALPTQYF. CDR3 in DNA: TGTGCCAGCAGCGAAACGCGGATCCGGGAGGGGGCCCTTCCTACGCAGTATTTT.

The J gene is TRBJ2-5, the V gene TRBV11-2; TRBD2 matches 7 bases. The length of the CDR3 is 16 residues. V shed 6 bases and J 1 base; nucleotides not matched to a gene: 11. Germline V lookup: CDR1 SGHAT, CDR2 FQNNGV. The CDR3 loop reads CASRRPGTKIQETQYF. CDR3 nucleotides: TGTGCCAGCAGACGCCCCGGGACTAAGATCCAAGAGACCCAGTACTTC.

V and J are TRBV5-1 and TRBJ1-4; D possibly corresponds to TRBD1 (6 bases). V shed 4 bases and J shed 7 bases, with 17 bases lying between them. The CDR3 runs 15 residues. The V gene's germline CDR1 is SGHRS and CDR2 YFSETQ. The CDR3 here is CASSLVQGVAEKLFF. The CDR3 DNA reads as TGCGCCAGCAGCCTTGTACAGGGTGTCGCTGAAAAACTGTTTTTT.

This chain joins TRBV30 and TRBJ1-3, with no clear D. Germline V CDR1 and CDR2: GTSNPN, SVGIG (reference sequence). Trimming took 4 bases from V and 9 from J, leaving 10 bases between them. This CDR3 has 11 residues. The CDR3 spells CAWKLSTTIYF. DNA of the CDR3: TGTGCCTGGAAATTAAGTACCACCATATATTTT.

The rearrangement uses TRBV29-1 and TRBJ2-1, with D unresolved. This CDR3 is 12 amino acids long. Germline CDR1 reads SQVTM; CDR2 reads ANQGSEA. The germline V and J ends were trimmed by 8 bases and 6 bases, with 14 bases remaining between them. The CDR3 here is CSPKYSSNEQFF. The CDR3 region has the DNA TGCAGCCCCAAATACTCGTCCAATGAGCAGTTCTTC.

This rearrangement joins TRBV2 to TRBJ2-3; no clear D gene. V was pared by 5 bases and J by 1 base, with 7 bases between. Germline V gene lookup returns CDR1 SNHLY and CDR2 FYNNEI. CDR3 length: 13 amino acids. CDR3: CASSPERTDTQYF. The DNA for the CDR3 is TGTGCCAGCAGTCCCGAGCGCACAGATACGCAGTATTTT. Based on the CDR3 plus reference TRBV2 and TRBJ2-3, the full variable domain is EPEVTQTPSHQVTQMGQEVILRCVPISNHLYFYWYRQILGQKVEFLVSFYNNEISEKSEIFDDQFSVERPDGSNFTLKIRSTKLEDSAMYFCASSPERTDTQYFGPGTRLTVL.

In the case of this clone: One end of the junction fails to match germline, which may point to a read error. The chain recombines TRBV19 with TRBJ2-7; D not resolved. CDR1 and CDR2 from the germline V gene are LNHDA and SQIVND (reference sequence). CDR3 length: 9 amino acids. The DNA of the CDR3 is TGTGCCAGTAGTATTGAGAGTGAGTTC. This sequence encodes CASSIESEF.

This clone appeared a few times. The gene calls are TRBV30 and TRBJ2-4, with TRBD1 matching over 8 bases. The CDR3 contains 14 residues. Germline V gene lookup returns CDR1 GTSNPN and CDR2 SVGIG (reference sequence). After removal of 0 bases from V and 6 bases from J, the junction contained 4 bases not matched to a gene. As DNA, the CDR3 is TGTGCCTGGAGTGTACGGGACAGGTTAAACATTCAGTACTTC. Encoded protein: CAWSVRDRLNIQYF.

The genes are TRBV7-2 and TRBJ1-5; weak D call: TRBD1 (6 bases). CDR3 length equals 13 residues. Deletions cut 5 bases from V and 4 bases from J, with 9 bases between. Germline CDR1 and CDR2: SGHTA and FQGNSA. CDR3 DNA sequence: TGTGCCAGCAGCGCGGACAGAAATCAGCCCCAGCATTTT. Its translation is CASSADRNQPQHF.

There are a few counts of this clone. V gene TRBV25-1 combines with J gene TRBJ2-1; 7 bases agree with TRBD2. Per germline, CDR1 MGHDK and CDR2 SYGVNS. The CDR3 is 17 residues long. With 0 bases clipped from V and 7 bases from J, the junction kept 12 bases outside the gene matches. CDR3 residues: CASSEYGRTSGLNEQFF. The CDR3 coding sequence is TGTGCCAGCAGTGAATATGGTAGGACTAGTGGGTTGAATGAGCAGTTCTTC. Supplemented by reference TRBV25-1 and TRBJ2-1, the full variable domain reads EADIYQTPRYLVIGTGKKITLECSQTMGHDKMYWYQQDPGMELHLIHYSYGVNSTEKGDLSSESTVSRIRTEHFPLTLESARPSHTSQYLCASSEYGRTSGLNEQFFGPGTRLTVL.

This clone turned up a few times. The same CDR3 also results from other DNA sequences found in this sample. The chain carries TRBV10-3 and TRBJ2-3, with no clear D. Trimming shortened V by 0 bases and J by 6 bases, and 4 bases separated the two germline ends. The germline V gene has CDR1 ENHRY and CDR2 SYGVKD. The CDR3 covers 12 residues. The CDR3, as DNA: TGTGCCATCAGTGAGTCCCGGGATACGCAGTATTTT. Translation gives CAISESRDTQYF.